The present entry profiles one TCR beta chain with its context. Antigen unknown. Samples underwent the assay at deep level. Evenly divided among several immunoSEQ plates was the genomic DNA of each subset. The assay was immunoSEQ multiplex PCR, and TCRdb's table has in-frame clones only and misses some. Here the sample spans roughly 2.5 million clones, approximately 92% being singletons. This sample stems from a study of shared clonotypes between healthy human individuals. Study-level findings and limits: Across subsets, estimated richness was generally greater for naive than for memory populations.

The source material was naive CD4+ T cells sorted from blood. The subset here: CD45RA+ positively selected. The receptor was derived from a man aged 18 to 30 in good health.

The CDR3, as DNA: TGTGCCTGGAGTGGGACTAGCGGGAGTGCACCGCAGTATTTT. This sequence encodes CAWSGTSGSAPQYF. The rearrangement joins TRBV30 to TRBJ2-3; the match to TRBD2 covers 13 bases. Germline V CDR1 and CDR2: GTSNPN, SVGIG (reference sequence). Trimming removed 1 base from V and 10 bases from J; junction bases left unmatched: 5. This CDR3 is built from 14 residues.